This T cell receptor beta chain was retrieved from a study of blood T cell repertoires in COVID-19. Overall study: There were acute and convalescent COVID-19 samples, and they came from the United States, Italy and Spain. The analysed material was cDNA or gDNA that came from T cells, B-cell-depleted T cells, or PBMCs.

Germline V gives CDR1 LGHDT, CDR2 YNNKEL (reference sequence). V was pared by 3 bases and J by 2 bases, with 3 bases of the junction left unmatched. The CDR3 consists of 16 residues. Authors' analysis steps: Researchers report that nucleated cell counts were estimated from reference gene primer amplification. Sequencing was performed with immunoSEQ multiplex PCR; in TCRdb, only in-frame clones are kept and a portion is missing. V, J and clone size were drawn from that table, and D and trimming were deduced from the DNA. The sample records some 250,000 clones, roughly four fifths being singletons. J is TRBJ2-2 and V is TRBV3-1 (or the pseudogene TRBV3-2), with 10 bases that match TRBD1. Specimen: peripheral blood. The sequence was collected from a man aged 30-40 years who had recovered from COVID-19. As DNA, the CDR3 is TGTGCCAGCAGCCAGAGGACAGGGGGTAACACCGGGGAGCTGTTTTTT. Protein sequence: CASSQRTGGNTGELFF.